One T cell receptor (beta chain) is described in this entry. What it recognizes is unknown. Sequencing used immunoSEQ multiplex PCR; TCRdb keeps in-frame clones, though not all of them. This sample yields around 30,000 clones, of which around 86% are seen a single time; 2.6% belongs to the top ten. This sample was included in a study of T cells in narcolepsy. For the study at large: Patients with NT1 or NT2 and healthy control donors were enrolled. Overall study findings and caveats: HCRT-specific and TRIB2-specific autoreactive clonotypes appeared among same-patient CSF and blood CD4+ clonotypes.

With 0 bases removed from V and 9 bases from J, the gap between germline ends came to 9 bases. Germline V gene sequence: CDR1 LNHNV, CDR2 YYDKDF (reference sequence). This CDR3 has 13 residues. The sample comprised CD45RA- memory CD4+ T cells from PBMCs. The sequence was obtained from a human donor with narcolepsy. V usage is TRBV15 and J usage is TRBJ2-1; no definite D call. The CDR3 reads CATSRDYLGEQFF. The CDR3 DNA is TGTGCCACCAGCAGAGATTATTTGGGTGAGCAGTTCTTC. The complete variable domain, with remaining parts taken from reference TRBV15 and TRBJ2-1, reads DAMVIQNPRYQVTQFGKPVTLSCSQTLNHNVMYWYQQKSSQAPKLLFHYYDKDFNNEADTPDNFQSRRPNTSFCFLDIRSPGLGDTAMYLCATSRDYLGEQFFGPGTRLTVL.